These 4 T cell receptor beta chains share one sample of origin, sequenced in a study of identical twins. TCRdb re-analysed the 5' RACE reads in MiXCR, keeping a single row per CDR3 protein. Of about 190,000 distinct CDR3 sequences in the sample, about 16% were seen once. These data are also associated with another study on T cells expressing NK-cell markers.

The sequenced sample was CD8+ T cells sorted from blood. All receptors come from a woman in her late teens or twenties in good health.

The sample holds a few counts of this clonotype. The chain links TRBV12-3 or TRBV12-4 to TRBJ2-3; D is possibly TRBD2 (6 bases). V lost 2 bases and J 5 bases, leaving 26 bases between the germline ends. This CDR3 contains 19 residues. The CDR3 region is CASSLPPAGPGMFKDTQYF. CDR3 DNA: TGTGCCAGCAGTTTACCCCCCGCGGGGCCGGGGATGTTCAAAGATACGCAGTATTTT.

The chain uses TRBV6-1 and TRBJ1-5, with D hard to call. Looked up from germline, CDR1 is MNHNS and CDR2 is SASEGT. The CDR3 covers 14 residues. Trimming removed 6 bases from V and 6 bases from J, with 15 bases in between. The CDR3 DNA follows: TGTGCCAGCAGACCTTTGTTGTTGGGTCAGCCCCAGCATTTT. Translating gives CASRPLLLGQPQHF.

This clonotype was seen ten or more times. For the CDR3, the DNA is TGCAGTGCTAATAAGGGGCACACTGAAGCTTTCTTT. Its translation is CSANKGHTEAFF. The V and J genes are TRBV20-1 and TRBJ1-1, with a tentative D call TRBD1 (5 bases). The CDR3 loop spans 12 amino acids. Between the trimmed V and J ends, which lost 4 bases and 3 bases, there was a span of 9 bases. Germline loops: CDR1 DFQATT, CDR2 SNEGSKA (reference sequence).

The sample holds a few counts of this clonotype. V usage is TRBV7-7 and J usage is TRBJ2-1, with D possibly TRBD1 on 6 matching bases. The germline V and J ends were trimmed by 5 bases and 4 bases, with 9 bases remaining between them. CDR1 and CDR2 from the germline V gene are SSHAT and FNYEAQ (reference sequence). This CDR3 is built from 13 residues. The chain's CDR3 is CASSQDSYNEQFF. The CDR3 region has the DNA TGTGCCAGCAGCCAGGACAGTTACAATGAGCAGTTCTTC.